This T cell receptor (beta chain) was retrieved from a study of T cells in women clearing cervical HPV infection. The protocol was immunoSEQ multiplex PCR, while the TCRdb copy is restricted to in-frame clones and leaves out a portion. Its listing shows tens of thousands of clones. The germline V gene has CDR1 SGHDT and CDR2 YYEEEE. This CDR3 region has 15 residues. With 2 bases clipped from V and 2 bases from J, the junction kept 2 bases outside the gene matches. Notes on this clone: With the read ending 3 residues before the CDR3 end, the germline J gene is used to fill in that end.

V usage is TRBV5-6 and J usage is TRBJ2-3, with 10 nucleotides matching TRBD2. Sequencing was done on a sample of blood buffy coat. The source of this sequence is a woman between 18 and 70 years old with a cervical HPV16 infection that either progressed to CIN3+ or cleared (not recorded which). Here the CDR3 reads CASSLAGGPTDTQYF. The CDR3 bases that were read are TGTGCCAGCAGCTTAGCGGGGGGGCCCACAGATACG.